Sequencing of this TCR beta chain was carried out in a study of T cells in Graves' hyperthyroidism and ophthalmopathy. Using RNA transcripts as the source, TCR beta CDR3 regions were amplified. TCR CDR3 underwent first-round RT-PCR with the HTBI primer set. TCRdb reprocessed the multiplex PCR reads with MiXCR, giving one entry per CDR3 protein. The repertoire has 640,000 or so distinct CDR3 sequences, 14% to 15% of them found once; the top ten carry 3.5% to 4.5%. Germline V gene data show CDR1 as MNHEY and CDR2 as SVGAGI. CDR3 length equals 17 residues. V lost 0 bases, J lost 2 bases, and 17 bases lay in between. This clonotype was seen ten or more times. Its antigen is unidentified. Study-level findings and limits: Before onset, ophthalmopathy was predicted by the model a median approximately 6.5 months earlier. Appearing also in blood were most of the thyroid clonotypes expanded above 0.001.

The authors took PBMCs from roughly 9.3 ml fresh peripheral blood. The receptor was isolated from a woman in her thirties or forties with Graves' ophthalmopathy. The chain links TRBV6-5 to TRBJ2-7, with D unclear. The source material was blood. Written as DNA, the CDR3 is TGTGCCAGCAGTTACTCGATAAGCATAGGCAGGCCCTACGAGCAGTACTTC. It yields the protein CASSYSISIGRPYEQYF.